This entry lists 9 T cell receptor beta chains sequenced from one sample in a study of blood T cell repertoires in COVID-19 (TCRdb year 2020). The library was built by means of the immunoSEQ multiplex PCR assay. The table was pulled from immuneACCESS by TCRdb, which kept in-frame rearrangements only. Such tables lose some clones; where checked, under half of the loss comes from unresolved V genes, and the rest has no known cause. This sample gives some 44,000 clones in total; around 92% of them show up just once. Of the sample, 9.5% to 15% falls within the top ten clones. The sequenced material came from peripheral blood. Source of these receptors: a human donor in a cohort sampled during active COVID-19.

DNA for the CDR3: TGTGCCAGCTCACCCTGGCATCGGGGTGACCACGAGCAGTACTTC. Translated, it gives CASSPWHRGDHEQYF. The chain uses TRBV18 and TRBJ2-7; TRBD2 is a possible D gene (5 bases). The CDR3 runs to 15 residues. Germline-derived CDR1 and CDR2 are KGHSH and LQKENI. V was trimmed by 3 bases and J by 5 bases, leaving 17 bases between them.

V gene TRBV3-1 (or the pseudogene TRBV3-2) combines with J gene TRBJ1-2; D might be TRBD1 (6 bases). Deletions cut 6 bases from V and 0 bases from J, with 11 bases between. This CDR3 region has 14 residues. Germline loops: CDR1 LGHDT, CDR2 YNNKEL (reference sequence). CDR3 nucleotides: TGTGCCAGCAGTCCGGGACACACTAACTATGGCTACACCTTC. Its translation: CASSPGHTNYGYTF.

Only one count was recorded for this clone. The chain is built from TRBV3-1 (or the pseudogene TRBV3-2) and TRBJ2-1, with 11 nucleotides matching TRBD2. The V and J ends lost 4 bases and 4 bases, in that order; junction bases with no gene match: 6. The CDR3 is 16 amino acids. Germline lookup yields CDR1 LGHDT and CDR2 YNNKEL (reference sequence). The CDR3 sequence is CASSPGGTSGYNEQFF. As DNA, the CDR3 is TGTGCCAGCAGCCCAGGAGGGACTAGCGGTTACAATGAGCAGTTCTTC.

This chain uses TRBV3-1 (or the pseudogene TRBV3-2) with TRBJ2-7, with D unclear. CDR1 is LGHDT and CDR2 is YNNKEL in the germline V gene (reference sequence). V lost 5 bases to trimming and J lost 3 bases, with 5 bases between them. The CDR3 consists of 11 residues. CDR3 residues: CASSSNYEQYF. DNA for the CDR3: TGTGCCAGCAGCTCCAACTACGAGCAGTACTTC.

CDR3 sequence reads: CASSSPGVYEQYF. In nucleotides, the CDR3 is TGTGCCAGCAGTTCCCCGGGGGTCTACGAGCAGTACTTC. The V gene is TRBV28, the J gene TRBJ2-7, with TRBD2 as a possible D gene (6 bases). Between the trimmed V and J ends, which lost 4 bases and 3 bases, there was a span of 10 bases. The CDR3 is 13 residues long. CDR1 is MDHEN, CDR2 SYDVKM, per germline.

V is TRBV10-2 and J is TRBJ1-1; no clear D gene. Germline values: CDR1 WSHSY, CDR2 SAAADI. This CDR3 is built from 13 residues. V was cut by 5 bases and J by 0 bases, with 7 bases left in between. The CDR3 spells CASSLGLNTEAFF. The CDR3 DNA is TGCGCCAGCAGTCTCGGTCTGAACACTGAAGCTTTCTTT.

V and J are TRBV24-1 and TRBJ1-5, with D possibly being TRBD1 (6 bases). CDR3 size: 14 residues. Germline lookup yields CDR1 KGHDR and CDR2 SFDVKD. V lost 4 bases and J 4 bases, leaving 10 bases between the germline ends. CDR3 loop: CATSDHGQNQPQHF. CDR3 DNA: TGTGCCACCAGTGACCATGGACAGAATCAGCCCCAGCATTTT.

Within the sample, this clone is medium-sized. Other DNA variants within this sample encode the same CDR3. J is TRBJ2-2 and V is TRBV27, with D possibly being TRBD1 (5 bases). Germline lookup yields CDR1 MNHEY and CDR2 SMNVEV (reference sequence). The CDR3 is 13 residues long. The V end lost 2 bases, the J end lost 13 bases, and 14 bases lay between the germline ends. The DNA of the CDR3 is TGTGCCAGCAGTTTAGGGCCGGCCAGGGTGCTGTTTTTT. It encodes CASSLGPARVLFF.

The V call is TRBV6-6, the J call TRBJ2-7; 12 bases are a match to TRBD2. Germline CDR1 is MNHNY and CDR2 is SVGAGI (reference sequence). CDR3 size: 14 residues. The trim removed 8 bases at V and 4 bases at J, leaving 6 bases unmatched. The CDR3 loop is CASLRTSGDYEQYF. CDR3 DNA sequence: TGTGCCAGCCTCCGGACTAGCGGGGATTACGAGCAGTACTTC.